The clone carrying this T cell receptor (beta chain) appeared many times. This specimen belongs to a study of T cells in Graves' hyperthyroidism and ophthalmopathy. The V end was cut by 3 bases, the J end by 2 bases, with 8 bases between. From germline, CDR1 is KGHSH and CDR2 LQKENI. This CDR3 is 14 amino acids long. Amplified TCR beta CDR3 regions came from RNA transcripts. In the first-round RT-PCR of the TCR CDR3, the HTBI primer set was used. MiXCR, run by TCRdb on the multiplex PCR reads, gives a single entry per CDR3 protein. This sample has around 540,000 distinct CDR3 sequences, with 15% to 20% found just once.

The chain carries TRBV18 and TRBJ1-5; TRBD1 is a possible D gene (6 bases). The source material was blood. The sequence was obtained from a woman in her twenties or thirties with Graves' ophthalmopathy. CDR3 nucleotides: TGTGCCAGCTCACCCAGACAGGGCAATCAGCCCCAGCATTTT. Protein sequence: CASSPRQGNQPQHF.